This T cell receptor beta chain was sequenced in a study of OX40 agonist ivuxolimab in advanced cancers. Study context: Every 2 weeks, patients got intravenous ivuxolimab at one of six dose levels (0.01-10 mg/kg). Aged 23 to 79 with a mean of roughly 65 years, they were around 85% male.

Germline assignment: CDR1 SNHLY and CDR2 FYNNEI. The V gene end was trimmed by 5 bases and the J gene end by 5 bases; junction bases not matched to a gene: 4. The CDR3 is made up of 14 amino acids. Study-level results: Researchers did not determine the expanded peripheral T cells' antigen specificity.

TCRdb's table, derived via immunoSEQ multiplex PCR, lists solely in-frame clones and lacks some. The sample lists fewer than 85,000 clones, around 87% occurring once. Comment on this clone: Its antigen is not known.

This chain links TRBV2 with TRBJ1-5; TRBD1 matches at 9 bases. The origin of this receptor is an adult with an advanced solid tumor such as melanoma, head and neck, liver or kidney cancer. This sample comprised CD4+ or CD8+ T cells sorted from blood, obtained in a trial of the OX40 agonist ivuxolimab. This CDR3 reads CASSTGQGYQPQHF. The CDR3, as DNA: TGTGCCAGCAGTACCGGACAGGGGTATCAGCCCCAGCATTTT. Using reference TRBV2 and TRBJ1-5 for the parts outside the CDR3, the full variable domain is EPEVTQTPSHQVTQMGQEVILRCVPISNHLYFYWYRQILGQKVEFLVSFYNNEISEKSEIFDDQFSVERPDGSNFTLKIRSTKLEDSAMYFCASSTGQGYQPQHFGDGTRLSIL.